The 19 T cell receptor beta chains below all came from one sample that was sequenced in a study of vaccination effects on CD4 cells after COVID-19. Assay used: immunoSEQ multiplex PCR; TCRdb lists only in-frame clones, some missing. The table lists around 63,000 clones, about 71% of them singletons. These TCRs' antigens remain unknown. Before sequencing took place, the ViraFEST assay used viral peptide pools to expand antigen-specific CD4+ T cells. Once cultured for 10 days, the cells underwent separation to obtain CD4+ T cells. Neither prior SARS-CoV-2 infection nor positive nucleocapsid antibodies were present in the vaccine recipients. This material consisted of CD4+ T cells from PBMCs cultured with HCoV-OC43 spike peptides, taken before COVID-19 vaccination. Documented subset: HCoV-OC43 spike overlapping peptide pool stimulation. These receptors were collected from a human donor who received a COVID-19 vaccine.

V is TRBV18 and J is TRBJ2-3; D is undetermined. The CDR3 loop spans 16 amino acids. The ends were cut back, 5 bases at V and 3 bases at J, with 18 bases in the middle. Germline values: CDR1 KGHSH, CDR2 LQKENI. CDR3 bases: TGTGCCAGCTCAGCGTTAGCAGCGAAAGAGACAGATACGCAGTATTTT. Its protein product is CASSALAAKETDTQYF.

V gene TRBV27 combines with J gene TRBJ2-3; 9 bases are shared with TRBD2. Germline V gives CDR1 MNHEY, CDR2 SMNVEV (reference sequence). This CDR3 spans 18 amino acids. The J segment lost 2 bases and the V segment lost 5 bases, leaving 14 bases of the junction unmatched. Here the CDR3 DNA reads TGTGCCAGCAGTCCCCTTAAGACTAGCGGAACCCTCACAGATACGCAGTATTTT. Encoded protein: CASSPLKTSGTLTDTQYF.

This clone was counted a few times. The genes are TRBV5-4 and TRBJ2-1; tentative D call: TRBD2 (5 bases). Germline assignment: CDR1 SGHNT and CDR2 YYREEE (reference sequence). Trimming cost V 0 bases and J 7 bases, with 17 bases left between them. The CDR3 runs 16 residues. In nucleotides, the CDR3 is TGTGCCAGCAGCTTGGACGGAGGTACAATAGCAAATGAGCAGTTCTTC. This codes for CASSLDGGTIANEQFF.

The J gene is TRBJ1-1, the V gene TRBV2; no firm D call. Trimming removed 3 bases at V and 0 bases at J, with 8 bases between. Germline V CDR1 and CDR2: SNHLY, FYNNEI. This CDR3 comprises 14 residues. CDR3 loop: CASSEWQLNTEAFF. The CDR3 DNA reads as TGTGCCAGCAGTGAGTGGCAGTTGAACACTGAAGCTTTCTTT.

This clone was detected only once. The genes are TRBV7-9 and TRBJ1-4; D is undetermined. The CDR3 consists of 16 residues. Trimming shortened V by 2 bases and J by 0 bases, and 10 bases separated the two germline ends. Germline assignment: CDR1 SEHNR and CDR2 FQNEAQ (reference sequence). CDR3 in DNA: TGTGCCAGCAGCTTATTCCGAGCAGCAACTAATGAAAAACTGTTTTTT. Protein sequence: CASSLFRAATNEKLFF.

The rearrangement links TRBV18 to TRBJ1-1; D gene ambiguous. V lost 3 bases and J 4 bases, leaving 12 bases between the germline ends. There are 14 residues in the CDR3. Per the germline V gene, CDR1 is KGHSH and CDR2 is LQKENI. CDR3 sequence (DNA): TGTGCCAGCTCACCCTCGACCCGTGGCACTGAAGCTTTCTTT. Protein product: CASSPSTRGTEAFF.

The chain links TRBV3-1 (or the pseudogene TRBV3-2) to TRBJ1-5, with TRBD1 matching over 10 bases. With 4 bases clipped from V and 2 bases from J, the junction kept 2 bases outside the gene matches. The germline V gene has CDR1 LGHDT and CDR2 YNNKEL (reference sequence). CDR3 length: 15 amino acids. CDR3 nucleotides: TGTGCCAGCAGCCCCGGGACAGGGGGCAATCAGCCCCAGCATTTT. This sequence encodes CASSPGTGGNQPQHF.

The chain is built from TRBV14 and TRBJ1-6, with TRBD1 matching 11 bases. The CDR3 covers 15 residues. Germline V gene lookup returns CDR1 SGHDN and CDR2 FVKESK. V gave up 2 bases and J gave up 9 bases; unmatched junction bases: 3. The CDR3 protein is CASSQQGQGVSPLHF. CDR3 bases: TGTGCCAGCAGCCAACAGGGACAGGGGGTTTCACCCCTCCACTTT.

The J gene is TRBJ2-7, the V gene TRBV18; the D gene is possibly TRBD1 (5 bases). Germline-derived CDR1 and CDR2 are KGHSH and LQKENI. The CDR3 is 13 amino acids. Between the trimmed V and J ends, which lost 5 bases and 2 bases, there was a span of 10 bases. CDR3 residues: CASSDQGTYEQYV. CDR3 nucleotides: TGTGCCAGCTCAGACCAGGGAACCTACGAGCAGTACGTC.

The rearrangement links TRBV2 to TRBJ1-2; TRBD1 agrees at 7 bases. Germline CDR1 reads SNHLY; CDR2 reads FYNNEI. This CDR3 is built from 14 residues. V lost 8 bases to trimming and J lost 1 base; unmatched junction nucleotides: 7. CDR3 protein: CASARTGGNYGYTF. The CDR3, as DNA: TGTGCCAGCGCCAGGACAGGAGGTAACTATGGCTACACCTTC.

The CDR3 DNA reads as TGTGCCAGCAGCTCGACCCTACTGGGAAGGGATACGCAGTATTTT. As protein: CASSSTLLGRDTQYF. This chain links TRBV9 with TRBJ2-3, with D hard to call. The V and J ends lost 4 bases and 6 bases respectively, with 18 bases between them. Germline assignment: CDR1 SGDLS and CDR2 YYNGEE. The CDR3 is 15 amino acids.

Details on this clone: A junction boundary mismatches the germline segment, possibly from a read error. The chain links TRBV18 to TRBJ2-2, with 8 nucleotides matching TRBD2. This CDR3 is built from 17 residues. Germline CDR1 KGHSH, CDR2 LQKENI. As DNA, the CDR3 is TGTGCCAGCTCCCCACGTATAGCGGGGAGGAACACCGGGGAGCTGTTTTTT. Amino acid sequence: CASSPRIAGRNTGELFF.

J is TRBJ1-6 and V is TRBV21-1. TRBV21-1 is reported as a pseudogene. The CDR3 length is 15 residues. The CDR3 loop reads CASSIRHPLGSPLHF. CDR3 DNA: TGTGCCAGCAGCATTAGGCATCCTCTTGGCTCACCCCTCCACTTT.

The chain combines TRBV11-3 with TRBJ2-1, with 7 bases matching TRBD1. Germline-derived CDR1 and CDR2 are SGHNT and YENEEA. The CDR3 is made up of 15 amino acids. V gave up 3 bases and J gave up 4 bases; unmatched junction bases: 6. The DNA of the CDR3 is TGTGCCAGCAGCTTGAACAGGGGACCTTACAATGAGCAGTTCTTC. Residues: CASSLNRGPYNEQFF.

The table lists this clone with a few counts. V usage is TRBV18 and J usage is TRBJ2-7, with 8 bases aligning to TRBD1. The CDR3 runs to 13 residues. The ends lost 5 bases at V and 6 bases at J; junction bases unmatched: 6. The V gene's germline CDR1 is KGHSH and CDR2 LQKENI. This CDR3 reads CASSIDRGGEQYV. In DNA, the CDR3 is TGTGCCAGCTCAATTGACAGGGGCGGCGAGCAGTACGTC.

CDR3 region: CASSQTDPGVTDTQYF. The CDR3 nucleotides read TGTGCCAGTAGTCAAACGGACCCTGGGGTAACAGATACGCAGTATTTT. This sequence joins TRBV19 and TRBJ2-3; D unresolved. V was shortened by 5 bases and J by 3 bases, with 18 bases between the two germline ends. The length of the CDR3 is 16 residues. CDR1 and CDR2 (germline): LNHDA, SQIVND (reference sequence).

J is TRBJ1-1 and V is TRBV7-8; TRBD1 is a possible D gene (5 bases). The germline V gene has CDR1 SGHVS and CDR2 FQNEAQ. The V gene lost 0 bases and the J gene lost 4 bases, with 6 bases spanning the gap. CDR3 length: 13 residues. The CDR3 bases are TGTGCCAGCAGCTTAGCGGGGGTCACTGAAGCTTTCTTT. It yields the protein CASSLAGVTEAFF.

This clone has just one count. The gene calls are TRBV5-1 and TRBJ2-5; D is perhaps TRBD1 (7 bases). There are 16 residues in the CDR3. The germline gives CDR1 SGHRS, CDR2 YFSETQ. The V and J ends lost 1 base and 1 base respectively, with 14 bases between them. The DNA of the CDR3 is TGCGCCAGCAGCTTGCCGCAGGGGGGCCTCCAAGAGACCCAGTACTTC. Protein product: CASSLPQGGLQETQYF. The full variable domain, its missing parts supplied by reference TRBV5-1 and TRBJ2-5, is KAGVTQTPRYLIKTRGQQVTLSCSPISGHRSVSWYQQTPGQGLQFLFEYFSETQRNKGNFPGRFSGRQFSNSRSEMNVSTLELGDSALYLCASSLPQGGLQETQYFGPGTRLLVL.

The V call is TRBV5-1, the J call TRBJ2-3; D is perhaps TRBD1 (5 bases). CDR1 and CDR2 from the germline V gene are SGHRS and YFSETQ. The CDR3 spans 15 residues. Trimming took off 4 bases at V and 0 bases at J, with 12 bases between the two ends. CDR3 in amino acids: CASSAVGQSTDTQYF. The DNA for the CDR3 is TGCGCCAGCAGCGCCGTGGGGCAAAGCACAGATACGCAGTATTTT.